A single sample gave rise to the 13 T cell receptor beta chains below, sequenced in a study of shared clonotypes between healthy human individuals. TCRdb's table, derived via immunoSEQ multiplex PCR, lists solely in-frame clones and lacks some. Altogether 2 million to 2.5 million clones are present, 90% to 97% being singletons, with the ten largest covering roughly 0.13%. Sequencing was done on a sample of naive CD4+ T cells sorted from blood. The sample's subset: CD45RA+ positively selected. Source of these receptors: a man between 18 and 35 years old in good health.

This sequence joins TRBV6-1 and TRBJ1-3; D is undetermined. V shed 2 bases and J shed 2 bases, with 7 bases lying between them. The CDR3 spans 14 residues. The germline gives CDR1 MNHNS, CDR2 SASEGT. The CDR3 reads CASSEWGAGNTIYF. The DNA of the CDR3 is TGTGCCAGCAGTGAATGGGGAGCTGGAAACACCATATATTTT.

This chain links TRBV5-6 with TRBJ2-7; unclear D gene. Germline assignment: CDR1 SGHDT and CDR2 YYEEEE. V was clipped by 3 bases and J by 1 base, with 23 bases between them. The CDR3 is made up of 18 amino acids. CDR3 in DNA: TGTGCCAGCAGCTGGGGTACCCCCCGAAGTCAAACTTCCTACGAGCAGTACTTC. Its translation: CASSWGTPRSQTSYEQYF.

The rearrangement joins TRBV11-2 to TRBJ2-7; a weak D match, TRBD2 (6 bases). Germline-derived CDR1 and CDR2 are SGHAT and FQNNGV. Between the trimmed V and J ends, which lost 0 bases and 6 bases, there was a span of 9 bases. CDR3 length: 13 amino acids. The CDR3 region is CASSLDGGVEQYF. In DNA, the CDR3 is TGTGCCAGCAGCTTAGACGGAGGGGTCGAGCAGTACTTC.

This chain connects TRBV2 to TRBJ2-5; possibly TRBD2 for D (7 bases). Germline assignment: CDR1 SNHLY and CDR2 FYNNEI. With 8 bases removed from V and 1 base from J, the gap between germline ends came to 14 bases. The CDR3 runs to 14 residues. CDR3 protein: CASEGRGRQETQYF. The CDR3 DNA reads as TGTGCCAGCGAGGGGCGGGGGCGCCAAGAGACCCAGTACTTC.

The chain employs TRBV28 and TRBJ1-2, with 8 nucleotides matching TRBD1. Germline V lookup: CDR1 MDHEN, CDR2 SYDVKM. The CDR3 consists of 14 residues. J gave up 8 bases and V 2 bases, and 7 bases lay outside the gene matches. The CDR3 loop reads CASSLDATGVGYTF. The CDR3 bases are TGTGCCAGCAGTTTAGACGCGACAGGGGTCGGCTACACCTTC.

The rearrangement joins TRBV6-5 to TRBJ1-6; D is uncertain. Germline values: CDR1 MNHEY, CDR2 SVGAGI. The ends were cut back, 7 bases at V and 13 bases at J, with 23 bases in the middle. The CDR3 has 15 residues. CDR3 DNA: TGTGCCAGCATCTACCGGGTTCCCCATAATGAGCCCCTCCACTTT. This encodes CASIYRVPHNEPLHF.

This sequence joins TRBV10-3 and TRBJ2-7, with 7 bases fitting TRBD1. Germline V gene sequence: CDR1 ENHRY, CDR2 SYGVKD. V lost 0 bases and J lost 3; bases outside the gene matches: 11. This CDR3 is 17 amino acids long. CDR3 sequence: CAISESYIRDRDYEQYF. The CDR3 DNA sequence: TGTGCCATCAGTGAGTCTTATATTCGGGACAGAGACTACGAGCAGTACTTC.

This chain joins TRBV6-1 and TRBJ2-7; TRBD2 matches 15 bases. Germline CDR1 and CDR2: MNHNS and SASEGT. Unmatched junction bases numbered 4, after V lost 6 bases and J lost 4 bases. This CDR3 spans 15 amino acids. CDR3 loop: CASRAGTSGGYEQYF. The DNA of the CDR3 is TGTGCCAGCAGAGCCGGGACTAGCGGGGGGTACGAGCAGTACTTC.

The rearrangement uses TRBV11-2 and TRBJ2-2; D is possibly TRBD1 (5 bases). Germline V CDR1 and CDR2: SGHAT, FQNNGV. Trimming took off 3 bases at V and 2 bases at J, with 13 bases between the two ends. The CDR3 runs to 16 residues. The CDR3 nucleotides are TGTGCCAGCAGCTTTCTCAGGGATCGCAACACCGGGGAGCTGTTTTTT. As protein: CASSFLRDRNTGELFF.

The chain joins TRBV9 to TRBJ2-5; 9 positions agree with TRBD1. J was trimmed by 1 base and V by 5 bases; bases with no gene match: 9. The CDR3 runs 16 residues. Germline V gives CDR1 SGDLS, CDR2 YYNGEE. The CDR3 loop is CASRVPGQGSQETQYF. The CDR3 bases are TGTGCCAGCAGAGTTCCGGGACAGGGTTCCCAAGAGACCCAGTACTTC.

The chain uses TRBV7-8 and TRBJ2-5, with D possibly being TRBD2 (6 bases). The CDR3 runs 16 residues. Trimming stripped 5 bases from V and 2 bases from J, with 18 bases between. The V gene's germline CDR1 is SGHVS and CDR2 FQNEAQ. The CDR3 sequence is CASSPRRAARQETQYF. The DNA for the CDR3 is TGTGCCAGCAGCCCCAGGAGGGCTGCCCGACAAGAGACCCAGTACTTC.

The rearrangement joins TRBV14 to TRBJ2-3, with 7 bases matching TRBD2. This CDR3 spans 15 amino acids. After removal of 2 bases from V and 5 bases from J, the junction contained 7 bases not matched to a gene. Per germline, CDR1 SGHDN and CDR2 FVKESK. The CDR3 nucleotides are TGTGCCAGCAGCCAACTGGAAGGGAGGGTAGATACGCAGTATTTT. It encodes CASSQLEGRVDTQYF.

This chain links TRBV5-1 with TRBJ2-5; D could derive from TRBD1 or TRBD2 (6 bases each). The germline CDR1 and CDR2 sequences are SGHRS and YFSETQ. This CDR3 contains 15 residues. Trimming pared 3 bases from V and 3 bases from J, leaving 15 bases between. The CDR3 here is CASSSLPRGEETQYF. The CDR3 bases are TGCGCCAGCAGCTCATTACCTAGGGGGGAAGAGACCCAGTACTTC.